This record concerns one T cell receptor (beta chain) sequence. Seattle's cohort entered during active infection and was followed longitudinally. This sample was taken from a study of blood T cell repertoires in COVID-19. Whole-study context: PBMCs, B-cell-depleted T cells, or T cells were the source of the cDNA or gDNA that made up the material.

In the original analysis: From reference gene primer amplification, estimates of nucleated cell counts were derived. The method was immunoSEQ multiplex PCR; TCRdb's version includes in-frame clones alone and lacks a portion of them. For V, J and clone size, that table is used; D and trimming come from the DNA. Counted here are 250,000 to 350,000 clones, roughly 80% occurring once; the ten biggest clones make up more than 1.4%. This clonotype was sampled from a human donor with COVID-19, enrolled during active disease. The donor label of this sample is uncertain. Sequenced input: peripheral blood.

CDR3 in DNA: TGTGCCAGCTCACCACCGGAGGCCCCCAATGAAAAACTGTTTTTT. The encoded protein is CASSPPEAPNEKLFF. V usage is TRBV18 and J usage is TRBJ1-4; D remains ambiguous. Trimming removed 0 bases at V and 5 bases at J, with 10 bases between. Germline V gene sequence: CDR1 KGHSH, CDR2 LQKENI. The CDR3 consists of 15 residues.